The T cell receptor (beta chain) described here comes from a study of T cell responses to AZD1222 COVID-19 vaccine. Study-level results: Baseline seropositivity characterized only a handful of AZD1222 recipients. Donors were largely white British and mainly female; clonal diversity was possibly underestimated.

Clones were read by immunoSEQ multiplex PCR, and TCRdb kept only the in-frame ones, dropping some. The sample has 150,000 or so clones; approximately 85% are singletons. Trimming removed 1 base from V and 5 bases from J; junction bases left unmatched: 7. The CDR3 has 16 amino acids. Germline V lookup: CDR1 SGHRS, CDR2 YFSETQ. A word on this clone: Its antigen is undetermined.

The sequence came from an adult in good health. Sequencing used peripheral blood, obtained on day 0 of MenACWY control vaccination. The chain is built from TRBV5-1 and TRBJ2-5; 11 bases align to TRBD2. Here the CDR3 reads CASSLNLAGGTETQYF. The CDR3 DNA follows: TGCGCCAGCAGCTTGAATCTAGCGGGGGGCACGGAGACCCAGTACTTC.